The T cell receptor beta chain under discussion was sequenced for a study of T cells after yellow fever vaccination. Study-wide findings and caveats: Researchers cautioned that FACS-sorted repertoires could harbor abundant clonotypes contaminating from the bulk population.

Points on this clonotype: Its antigen is still unknown.

Per the germline V gene, CDR1 is SGHRS and CDR2 is YFSETQ. Trimming took 0 bases from V and 4 from J, leaving 14 bases between them. The CDR3 sequence is 16 residues long. The TCR cDNA carried a universal primer site and UMIs from 5'RACE template switching. One entry per CDR3 protein results from TCRdb running MiXCR on the 5' RACE reads. The table includes 200,000 to 300,000 distinct CDR3 sequences, around 3.5% detected once. The V and J genes are TRBV5-1 and TRBJ1-5, with D hard to call. This material consisted of PBMCs, taken 15 days after the yellow fever booster vaccination. The receptor comes from a man between 18 and 29 years old who received the YFV17D yellow fever vaccine. The CDR3 bases are TGCGCCAGCAGCTTGGTGCCGGGGATGTCGAATCAGCCCCAGCATTTT. This gives the protein CASSLVPGMSNQPQHF.